These 26 T cell receptor beta chains came from one sample sequenced in a study of T-cell memory formation after mild COVID-19. TCRdb called the 5' RACE reads again in MiXCR, with one record for every CDR3 protein. The sample holds 100,000 or so distinct CDR3 sequences, more than 9.5% seen once. Sequenced material: PBMCs or a T cell subset sorted from them (not recorded which). All receptors come from a man aged 18 to 30 who had mild COVID-19 (a few samples of this study predate the infection). Cell type and time point are not known.

This clonotype was seen many times. This chain joins TRBV4-1 and TRBJ1-1; unclear D gene. CDR1 and CDR2 from the germline V gene are MGHRA and YSYEKL. This CDR3 has 12 residues. The germline V and J ends were trimmed by 0 bases and 8 bases, with 7 bases remaining between them. The CDR3 sequence is CASSQEGREAFF. The CDR3 DNA is TGCGCCAGCAGCCAAGAGGGCCGGGAAGCTTTCTTT.

This clonotype turned up a few times. The chain uses TRBV7-9 and TRBJ2-7, with D tentatively TRBD2 (5 bases). The V and J ends lost 5 bases and 4 bases respectively, with 9 bases between them. The CDR3 contains 12 residues. Germline V CDR1 and CDR2: SEHNR, FQNEAQ (reference sequence). CDR3 coding DNA: TGTGCCAGCAGCCCCGGGATATACGAGCAGTACGTC. It codes for CASSPGIYEQYV.

The table lists this clonotype with a few counts. The chain has TRBV29-1 and TRBJ1-2; D perhaps matches TRBD1 (5 bases). The CDR3 covers 11 residues. Germline V gene sequence: CDR1 SQVTM, CDR2 ANQGSEA. Trimming shortened V by 7 bases and J by 10 bases, and 16 bases separated the two germline ends. The CDR3 bases are TGCAGCGCCGCGGGACCGCTTGACTACACCTTC. This encodes CSAAGPLDYTF. The full variable domain, completed using reference TRBV29-1 and TRBJ1-2, is SAVISQKPSRDICQRGTSLTIQCQVDSQVTMMFWYRQQPGQSLTLIATANQGSEATYESGFVIDKFPISRPNLTFSTLTVSNMSPEDSSIYLCSAAGPLDYTFGSGTRLTVV.

This clonotype occurred a few times. The genes are TRBV29-1 and TRBJ2-1, with D possibly being TRBD2 (6 bases). Between the trimmed V and J ends, which lost 1 base and 3 bases, there was a span of 13 bases. Germline V lookup: CDR1 SQVTM, CDR2 ANQGSEA. The length of the CDR3 is 15 residues. CDR3: CSVEGEEGSYNEQFF. The CDR3 region has the DNA TGCAGCGTTGAAGGCGAGGAGGGCAGCTACAATGAGCAGTTCTTC.

V is TRBV27 and J is TRBJ1-2; possibly TRBD1 for D (6 bases). V shed 4 bases and J shed 8 bases, with 23 bases lying between them. The CDR3 has 16 residues. Germline V lookup: CDR1 MNHEY, CDR2 SMNVEV (reference sequence). The CDR3 sequence is CASSSKGGHTYWGYTF. The CDR3 nucleotides read TGTGCCAGCAGTTCCAAGGGGGGACACACCTACTGGGGCTACACCTTC.

This clonotype was recorded many times. This rearrangement joins TRBV7-2 to TRBJ2-1; D is perhaps TRBD2 (6 bases). This CDR3 is 15 amino acids long. Trimming stripped 5 bases from V and 7 bases from J, with 18 bases between. Germline V gives CDR1 SGHTA, CDR2 FQGNSA. CDR3 DNA sequence: TGTGCCAGCAGCCACGCCGCGGGGAATGTGAATGAGCAGTTCTTC. This codes for CASSHAAGNVNEQFF.

This chain joins TRBV12-3 or TRBV12-4 and TRBJ1-1, with D hard to call. V shed 6 bases and J shed 6 bases, with 11 bases lying between them. This CDR3 is built from 12 residues. The CDR3, as DNA: TGTGCCAGCAGCTTCGGGCCCCCTGAAGCTTTCTTT. This codes for CASSFGPPEAFF.

This clonotype was detected only a few times. The genes are TRBV4-1 and TRBJ1-3; D ambiguous. Germline CDR1 and CDR2: MGHRA and YSYEKL. The CDR3 has 15 amino acids. V dropped 3 bases and J dropped 2 bases, with 11 bases sitting between them. CDR3 protein: CASSQSLGAGNTIYF. DNA of the CDR3: TGCGCCAGCAGCCAGTCTCTTGGGGCTGGAAACACCATATATTTT.

The chain employs TRBV7-8 and TRBJ2-2; D may be TRBD1 (6 bases). The CDR3 consists of 16 residues. The ends were cut back, 3 bases at V and 1 base at J, with 12 bases in the middle. The V gene's germline CDR1 is SGHVS and CDR2 FQNEAQ. The CDR3 loop reads CASSLVGDMNTGELFF. The CDR3 bases are TGTGCCAGCAGCTTGGTGGGGGACATGAACACCGGGGAGCTGTTTTTT.

This clonotype was detected only a few times. The chain carries TRBV5-1 and TRBJ1-2; D unclear. CDR1 is SGHRS, CDR2 YFSETQ, per germline. Trimming took off 4 bases at V and 4 bases at J, with 11 bases between the two ends. There are 13 residues in the CDR3. The CDR3 nucleotides read TGCGCCAGCAGCAAATACGGGCTCTATGGCTACACCTTC. This sequence encodes CASSKYGLYGYTF.

This clonotype was counted between two and nine times. The rearrangement links TRBV7-9 to TRBJ1-6; D is undetermined. The CDR3 consists of 15 residues. Germline CDR1 and CDR2: SEHNR and FQNEAQ (reference sequence). V lost 3 bases and J 9 bases, leaving 15 bases between the germline ends. The CDR3 DNA follows: TGTGCCAGCAGCTTGGTTACGGGAACGGGTTCACCCCTCCACTTT. Translation gives CASSLVTGTGSPLHF. Supplemented by reference TRBV7-9 and TRBJ1-6, the full variable domain reads DTGVSQNPRHKITKRGQNVTFRCDPISEHNRLYWYRQTLGQGPEFLTYFQNEAQLEKSRLLSDRFSAERPKGSFSTLEIQRTEQGDSAMYLCASSLVTGTGSPLHFGNGTRLTVT.

This clonotype was recorded a few times. The genes are TRBV12-5 and TRBJ2-2; the D gene could be TRBD1 or TRBD2 (6 bases each). The length of the CDR3 is 16 residues. Germline V gives CDR1 LGHNT, CDR2 FRNRAP. V shed 7 bases and J shed 0 bases, with 15 bases lying between them. CDR3 loop: CASDPRRGANTGELFF. CDR3 DNA: TGTGCTAGTGATCCCAGGAGGGGGGCGAACACCGGGGAGCTGTTTTTT.

This clonotype was seen repeatedly, ten times or more. The chain is built from TRBV10-2 and TRBJ1-6; a weak D match, TRBD1 (6 bases). V lost 0 bases, J lost 7 bases, and 16 bases lay in between. Germline V gives CDR1 WSHSY, CDR2 SAAADI. The CDR3 runs to 17 residues. The CDR3 DNA reads as TGCGCCAGCAGTGAGTCGGCGTCAGGGGCCAGCAATTCACCCCTCCACTTT. Protein product: CASSESASGASNSPLHF.

This clonotype occurred a few times. This rearrangement joins TRBV6-1 to TRBJ2-7; possible D gene TRBD2, 6 bases. This CDR3 spans 16 amino acids. CDR1 and CDR2 from the germline V gene are MNHNS and SASEGT. V gave up 5 bases and J gave up 6 bases, with 23 bases separating them. The CDR3 reads CASSPLRRALGGEQYF. DNA for the CDR3: TGTGCCAGCAGTCCACTAAGGCGGGCCCTCGGGGGCGAGCAGTACTTC.

The rearrangement joins TRBV2 to TRBJ2-1; D tentatively reads TRBD1 or TRBD2 (5 bases each). This CDR3 is built from 15 residues. Germline lookup yields CDR1 SNHLY and CDR2 FYNNEI. V was pared by 4 bases and J by 5 bases, with 15 bases between. CDR3 nucleotides: TGTGCCAGCAGTGGTAATCGGGACGATCACAATGAGCAGTTCTTC. Protein sequence: CASSGNRDDHNEQFF.

The table lists this clonotype with a few counts. This chain uses TRBV5-1 with TRBJ2-5, with a tentative D call TRBD2 (6 bases). V shed 4 bases and J shed 4 bases, with 11 bases lying between them. CDR1 is SGHRS and CDR2 is YFSETQ in the germline V gene. The CDR3 contains 13 residues. The CDR3 region is CASSPVGGETQYF. The CDR3 DNA reads TGCGCCAGCAGCCCGGTGGGAGGAGAGACCCAGTACTTC.

The chain links TRBV20-1 to TRBJ2-7; possible D gene TRBD2, 6 bases. The CDR3 spans 14 residues. V was shortened by 2 bases and J by 0 bases, with 11 bases between the two germline ends. Looked up from germline, CDR1 is DFQATT and CDR2 is SNEGSKA (reference sequence). The CDR3 protein is CSARRGTYSYEQYF. The CDR3 nucleotides read TGCAGTGCTAGACGGGGGACTTACTCCTACGAGCAGTACTTC.

The chain combines TRBV7-9 with TRBJ2-7; a possible D gene is TRBD2 (6 bases). The CDR3 covers 13 residues. CDR1 and CDR2 from the germline V gene are SEHNR and FQNEAQ (reference sequence). V was clipped by 7 bases and J by 4 bases, with 14 bases between them. The CDR3 DNA reads TGTGCCAGCATCCTTAGCGGTGGTTACGAGCAGTACTTC. Protein product: CASILSGGYEQYF.

This clonotype was found a few times. V usage is TRBV7-8 and J usage is TRBJ2-3; TRBD2 aligns across 9 bases. The V gene's germline CDR1 is SGHVS and CDR2 FQNEAQ. The length of the CDR3 is 14 residues. V lost 5 bases to trimming and J lost 12 bases; unmatched junction nucleotides: 12. CDR3 DNA sequence: TGTGCCAGCAGCGACAGTTTCAGCGGGGGGCCTCAGTATTTT. Its protein is CASSDSFSGGPQYF. The full variable domain, completed using reference TRBV7-8 and TRBJ2-3, is GAGVSQSPRYKVAKRGQDVALRCDPISGHVSLFWYQQALGQGPEFLTYFQNEAQLDKSGLPSDRFFAERPEGSVSTLKIQRTQQEDSAVYLCASSDSFSGGPQYFGPGTRLTVL.

This clonotype has just a few counts. This chain uses TRBV4-1 with TRBJ2-7, with D hard to call. This CDR3 has 15 amino acids. V was shortened by 3 bases and J by 6 bases, with 18 bases between the two germline ends. The germline CDR1 and CDR2 sequences are MGHRA and YSYEKL. The CDR3 here is CASSQGTELLGEQYF. For the CDR3, the DNA is TGCGCCAGCAGCCAGGGCACGGAACTCCTCGGCGAGCAGTACTTC.

This clonotype was found a few times. This chain links TRBV5-1 with TRBJ2-7, with 8 bases aligning to TRBD2. The J segment lost 4 bases and the V segment lost 4 bases, leaving 7 bases of the junction unmatched. This CDR3 spans 14 amino acids. Germline CDR1 and CDR2: SGHRS and YFSETQ. The DNA of the CDR3 is TGCGCCAGCAGCCCCGGGGGGGGCTCTTACGAGCAGTACTTC. This gives the protein CASSPGGGSYEQYF.

J is TRBJ2-6 and V is TRBV5-1; TRBD1 agrees at 8 bases. Losses at the gene ends were 1 base for V and 2 bases for J; bases not matched to a gene: 8. Germline loops: CDR1 SGHRS, CDR2 YFSETQ. The CDR3 contains 18 residues. In DNA form, the CDR3 reads TGCGCCAGCAGCTTGACCGGACAGGGTGGTGCTGGGGCCAACGTCCTGACTTTC. Protein product: CASSLTGQGGAGANVLTF.

The chain has TRBV7-2 and TRBJ2-1, with 8 positions matching TRBD2. The CDR3 consists of 17 residues. CDR1 is SGHTA, CDR2 FQGNSA, per germline. With V trimmed by 1 base and J by 4 bases, 9 bases remained unmatched. CDR3 in amino acids: CASSLVYGRGGYNEQFF. The CDR3 nucleotides are TGTGCCAGCAGCTTAGTTTACGGACGGGGGGGATACAATGAGCAGTTCTTC. Based on the CDR3 plus reference TRBV7-2 and TRBJ2-1, the full variable domain is GAGVSQSPSNKVTEKGKDVELRCDPISGHTALYWYRQSLGQGLEFLIYFQGNSAPDKSGLPSDRFSAERTGGSVSTLTIQRTQQEDSAVYLCASSLVYGRGGYNEQFFGPGTRLTVL.

The rearrangement joins TRBV6-2 or TRBV6-3 to TRBJ2-3; TRBD2 agrees at 7 bases. V shed 2 bases and J 5 bases; nucleotides not matched to a gene: 10. CDR1 is MNHEY, CDR2 SVGEGT, per germline. The CDR3 has 16 amino acids. The DNA of the CDR3 is TGTGCCAGCAGTTACGACACAGCGGGGTTGGGAGATACGCAGTATTTT. It yields the protein CASSYDTAGLGDTQYF.

This clonotype showed up many times. This chain links TRBV7-6 with TRBJ1-1; the D is unclear. V was clipped by 5 bases and J by 7 bases, with 14 bases between them. The germline V gene has CDR1 SGHVS and CDR2 FNYEAQ. This CDR3 is built from 13 residues. The CDR3 sequence: CASSQRMESEAFF. CDR3 DNA sequence: TGTGCCAGCAGCCAAAGGATGGAGAGTGAAGCTTTCTTT.

The count of this clonotype is one. The gene calls are TRBV9 and TRBJ1-2, with D possibly being TRBD1 (6 bases). The CDR3 contains 15 residues. The ends were cut back, 4 bases at V and 0 bases at J, with 13 bases in the middle. In germline, CDR1 is SGDLS, CDR2 YYNGEE. As DNA, the CDR3 is TGTGCCAGCAGCTCCACAGGGTGTCCTAACTATGGCTACACCTTC. Translated, it gives CASSSTGCPNYGYTF.